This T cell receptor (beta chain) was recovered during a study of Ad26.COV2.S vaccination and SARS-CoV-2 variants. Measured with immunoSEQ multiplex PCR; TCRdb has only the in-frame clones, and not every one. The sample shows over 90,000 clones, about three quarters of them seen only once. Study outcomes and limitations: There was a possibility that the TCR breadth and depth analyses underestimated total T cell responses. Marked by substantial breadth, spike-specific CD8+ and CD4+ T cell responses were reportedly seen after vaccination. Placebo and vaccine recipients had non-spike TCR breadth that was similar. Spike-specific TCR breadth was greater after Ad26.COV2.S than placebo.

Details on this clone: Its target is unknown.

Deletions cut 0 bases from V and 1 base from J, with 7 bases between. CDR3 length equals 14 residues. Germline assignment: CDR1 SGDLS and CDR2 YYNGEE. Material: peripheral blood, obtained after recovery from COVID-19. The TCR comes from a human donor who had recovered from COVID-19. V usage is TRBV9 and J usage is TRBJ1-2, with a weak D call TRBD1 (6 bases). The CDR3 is CASSVDRVNYGYTF. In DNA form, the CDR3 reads TGTGCCAGCAGCGTAGACAGGGTTAACTATGGCTACACCTTC.